This T cell receptor (beta chain) was found in a study of T cell responses to AZD1222 COVID-19 vaccine. General study points: The study reported that nearly half of spike-specific TCRs target unmutated variant regions. White British donors predominated, females outnumbered males, and clonal diversity was possibly underestimated. Elevations in Spike-specific TCR breadth and depth followed administration of two AZD1222 doses.

Sequenced by immunoSEQ multiplex PCR; TCRdb stores in-frame clones only, minus some. The table records about 56,000 clones, 80% of them present only once. Points on this clone: Its specificity is unknown.

There are 16 residues in the CDR3. V dropped 0 bases and J dropped 1 base, with 12 bases sitting between them. The V gene's germline CDR1 is SGHRS and CDR2 YFSETQ. Investigators merged groups given second doses at roughly 4 or roughly 12 weeks. The sample consisted of peripheral blood, taken 28 days after the second AZD1222 dose. V is TRBV5-1 and J is TRBJ2-3; D call uncertain. This clonotype was sampled from an adult who received the AZD1222 COVID-19 vaccine. The CDR3 loop is CASSLAVGLGTDTQYF. The CDR3 DNA reads TGCGCCAGCAGCTTGGCCGTAGGGCTCGGCACAGATACGCAGTATTTT.